One sample yielded the 4 T cell receptor beta chains listed below, sequenced in a study of blood T cell repertoires in COVID-19. TCRdb's copy holds only in-frame clones and misses some; the assay was immunoSEQ multiplex PCR. The data show some 200,000 clones, around 81% seen once. The sequenced sample was peripheral blood. The receptor source for this set is a woman aged 55 to 70 with acute or convalescent COVID-19.

The chain recombines TRBV6-5 with TRBJ1-2; D might be TRBD1 (5 bases). The germline V gene has CDR1 MNHEY and CDR2 SVGAGI. The CDR3 has 13 residues. The V end lost 5 bases, the J end lost 4 bases, and 11 bases lay between the germline ends. The CDR3 nucleotides read TGTGCCAGCAGTCCGTTGGGGCCCTATGGCTACACCTTC. Encoded protein: CASSPLGPYGYTF.

CDR3 in DNA: TGTGCCAGCCGAGGTTTGACTGAAGCTTTCTTT. Translated, it gives CASRGLTEAFF. This chain links TRBV12-3 or TRBV12-4 with TRBJ1-1; no clear D gene. The V end was cut by 8 bases, the J end by 5 bases, with 9 bases between. The CDR3 extends over 11 amino acids.

This chain joins TRBV5-1 and TRBJ1-1; D gene uncertain. Germline V lookup: CDR1 SGHRS, CDR2 YFSETQ. The CDR3 runs 14 residues. V shed 2 bases and J shed 1 base, with 9 bases lying between them. This CDR3 is CASSFVSGNTEAFF. DNA for the CDR3: TGCGCCAGCAGCTTTGTCAGTGGGAACACTGAAGCTTTCTTT. The whole variable domain, remainder taken from reference TRBV5-1 and TRBJ1-1, is KAGVTQTPRYLIKTRGQQVTLSCSPISGHRSVSWYQQTPGQGLQFLFEYFSETQRNKGNFPGRFSGRQFSNSRSEMNVSTLELGDSALYLCASSFVSGNTEAFFGQGTRLTVV.

The chain employs TRBV9 and TRBJ2-7, with 7 bases fitting TRBD2. The CDR3 is 14 residues long. V trimming: 0 bases; J trimming: 3 bases; junction bases outside the gene matches: 3. Germline CDR1 is SGDLS and CDR2 is YYNGEE. Written as DNA, the CDR3 is TGTGCCAGCAGCGTAGGAGCTAGCGGCTACGAGCAGTACTTC. It yields the protein CASSVGASGYEQYF.